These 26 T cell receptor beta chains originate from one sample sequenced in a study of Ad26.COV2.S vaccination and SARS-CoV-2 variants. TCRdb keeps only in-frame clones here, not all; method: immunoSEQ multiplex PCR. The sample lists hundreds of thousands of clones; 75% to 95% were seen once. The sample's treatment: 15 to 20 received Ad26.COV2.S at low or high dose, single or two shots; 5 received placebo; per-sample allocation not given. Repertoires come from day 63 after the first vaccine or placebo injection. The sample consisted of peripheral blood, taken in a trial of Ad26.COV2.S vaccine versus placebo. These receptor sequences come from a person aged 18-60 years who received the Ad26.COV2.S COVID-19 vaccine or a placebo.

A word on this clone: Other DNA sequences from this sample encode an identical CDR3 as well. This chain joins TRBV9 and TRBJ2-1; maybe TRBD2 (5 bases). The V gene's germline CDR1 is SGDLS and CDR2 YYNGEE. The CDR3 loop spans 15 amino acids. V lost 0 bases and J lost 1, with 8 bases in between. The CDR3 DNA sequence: TGTGCCAGCAGCGTAGGGACTCGGTCCTACAATGAGCAGTTCTTC. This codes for CASSVGTRSYNEQFF.

In DNA, the CDR3 is TGCGCCAGCAGCTTCGGCCAGGGGGCCGTCAATGAGCAGTTCTTC. Encoded protein: CASSFGQGAVNEQFF. The rearrangement links TRBV5-1 to TRBJ2-1; TRBD1 agrees at 8 bases. CDR3 length: 15 amino acids. V shed 2 bases and J 6 bases; nucleotides not matched to a gene: 7. Germline assignment: CDR1 SGHRS and CDR2 YFSETQ.

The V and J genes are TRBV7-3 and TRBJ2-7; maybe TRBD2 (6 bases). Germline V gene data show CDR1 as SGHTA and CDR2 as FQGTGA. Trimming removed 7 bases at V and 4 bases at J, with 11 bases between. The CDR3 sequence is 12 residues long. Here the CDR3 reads CASTQTRYEQYF. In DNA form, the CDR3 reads TGTGCCAGCACCCAGACTAGGTACGAGCAGTACTTC.

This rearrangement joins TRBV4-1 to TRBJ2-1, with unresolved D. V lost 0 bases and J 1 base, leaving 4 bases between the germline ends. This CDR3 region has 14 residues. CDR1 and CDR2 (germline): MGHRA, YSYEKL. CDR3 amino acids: CASSQEGSYNEQFF. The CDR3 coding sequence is TGCGCCAGCAGCCAAGAAGGGTCCTACAATGAGCAGTTCTTC.

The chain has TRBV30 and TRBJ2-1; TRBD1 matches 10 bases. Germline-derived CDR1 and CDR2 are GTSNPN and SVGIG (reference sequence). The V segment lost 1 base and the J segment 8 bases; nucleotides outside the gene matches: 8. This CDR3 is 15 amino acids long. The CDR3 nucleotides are TGTGCCTGGAGTGCCGGGACAGGGGTTGGCGATGAGCAGTTCTTC. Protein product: CAWSAGTGVGDEQFF.

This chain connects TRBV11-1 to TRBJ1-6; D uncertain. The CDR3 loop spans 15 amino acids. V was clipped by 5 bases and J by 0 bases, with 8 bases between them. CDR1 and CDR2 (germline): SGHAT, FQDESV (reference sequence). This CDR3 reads CASSVSDSYNSPLHF. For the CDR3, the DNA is TGTGCCAGCAGCGTCAGTGACTCCTATAATTCACCCCTCCACTTT.

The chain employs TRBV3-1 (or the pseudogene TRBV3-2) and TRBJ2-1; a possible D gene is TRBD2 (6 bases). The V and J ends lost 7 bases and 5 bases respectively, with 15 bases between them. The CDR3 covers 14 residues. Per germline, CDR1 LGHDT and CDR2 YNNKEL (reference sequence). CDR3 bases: TGTGCCAGCACCGGGGGAATTGGGGACAATGAGCAGTTCTTC. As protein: CASTGGIGDNEQFF.

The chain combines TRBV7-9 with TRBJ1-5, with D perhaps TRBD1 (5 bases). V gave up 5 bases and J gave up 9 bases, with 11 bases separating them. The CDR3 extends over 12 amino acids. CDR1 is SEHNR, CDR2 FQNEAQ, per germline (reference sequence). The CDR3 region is CASSRGQGPQHF. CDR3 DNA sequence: TGTGCCAGCAGCCGTGGACAAGGGCCCCAGCATTTT. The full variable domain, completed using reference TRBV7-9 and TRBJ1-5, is DTGVSQNPRHKITKRGQNVTFRCDPISEHNRLYWYRQTLGQGPEFLTYFQNEAQLEKSRLLSDRFSAERPKGSFSTLEIQRTEQGDSAMYLCASSRGQGPQHFGDGTRLSIL.

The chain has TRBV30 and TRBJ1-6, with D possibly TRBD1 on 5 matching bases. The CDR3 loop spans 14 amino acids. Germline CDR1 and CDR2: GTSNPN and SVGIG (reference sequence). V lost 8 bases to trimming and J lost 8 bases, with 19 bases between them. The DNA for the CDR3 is TGTGCCGCCAACATCGGGGCCGGGGATTCACCCCTCCACTTT. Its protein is CAANIGAGDSPLHF.

CDR3 in amino acids: CASSPTASGANVLTF. CDR3 coding DNA: TGTGCCAGCAGTCCGACAGCCTCTGGGGCCAACGTCCTGACTTTC. The J gene is TRBJ2-6, the V gene TRBV6-4, with D tentatively TRBD1 (5 bases). The germline V gene encodes CDR1 MRHNA and CDR2 SNTAGT. CDR3 length: 15 residues. V shed 5 bases and J shed 0 bases, with 8 bases lying between them.

In DNA, the CDR3 is TGCAGTGCTAGTCAACCCCGAGCGGGAGGTCCTTCCGGGTTTTTCTACGAGCAGTACTTC. Translating gives CSASQPRAGGPSGFFYEQYF. The rearrangement links TRBV20-1 to TRBJ2-7; 9 bases are shared with TRBD2. V trimming: 3 bases; J trimming: 3 bases; junction bases outside the gene matches: 24. CDR1 is DFQATT and CDR2 is SNEGSKA in the germline V gene (reference sequence). The CDR3 covers 20 residues.

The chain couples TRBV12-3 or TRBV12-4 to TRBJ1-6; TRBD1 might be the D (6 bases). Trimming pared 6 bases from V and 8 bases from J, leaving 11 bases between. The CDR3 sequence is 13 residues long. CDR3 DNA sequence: TGTGCCAGCAGACAGGGAGGGGATTCACCCCTCCACTTT. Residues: CASRQGGDSPLHF.

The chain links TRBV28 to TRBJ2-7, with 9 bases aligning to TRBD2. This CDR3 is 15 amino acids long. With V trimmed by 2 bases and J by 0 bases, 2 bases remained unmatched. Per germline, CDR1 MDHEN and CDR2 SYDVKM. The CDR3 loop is CASSLLAGSSYEQYF. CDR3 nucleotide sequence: TGTGCCAGCAGTTTACTAGCGGGAAGCTCCTACGAGCAGTACTTC.

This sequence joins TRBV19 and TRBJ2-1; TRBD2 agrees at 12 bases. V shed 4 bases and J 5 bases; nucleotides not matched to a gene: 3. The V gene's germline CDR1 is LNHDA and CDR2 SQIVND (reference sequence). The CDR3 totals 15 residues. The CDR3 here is CASSKLAGGHNEQFF. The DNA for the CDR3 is TGTGCCAGTAGTAAACTAGCGGGAGGTCACAATGAGCAGTTCTTC.

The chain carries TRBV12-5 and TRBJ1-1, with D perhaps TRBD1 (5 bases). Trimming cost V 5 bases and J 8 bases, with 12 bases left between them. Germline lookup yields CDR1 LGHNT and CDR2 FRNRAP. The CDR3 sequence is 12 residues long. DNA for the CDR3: TGTGCTAGTGGTCTAGGGGTGGTAGAAGCTTTCTTT. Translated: CASGLGVVEAFF. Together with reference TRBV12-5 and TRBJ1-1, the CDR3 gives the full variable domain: DARVTQTPRHKVTEMGQEVTMRCQPILGHNTVFWYRQTMMQGLELLAYFRNRAPLDDSGMPKDRFSAEMPDATLATLKIQPSEPRDSAVYFCASGLGVVEAFFGQGTRLTVV.

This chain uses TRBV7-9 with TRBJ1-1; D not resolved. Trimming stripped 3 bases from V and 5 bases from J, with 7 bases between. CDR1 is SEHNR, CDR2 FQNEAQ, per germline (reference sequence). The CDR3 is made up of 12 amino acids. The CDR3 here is CASSFMVTEAFF. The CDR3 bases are TGTGCCAGCAGCTTTATGGTGACTGAAGCTTTCTTT.

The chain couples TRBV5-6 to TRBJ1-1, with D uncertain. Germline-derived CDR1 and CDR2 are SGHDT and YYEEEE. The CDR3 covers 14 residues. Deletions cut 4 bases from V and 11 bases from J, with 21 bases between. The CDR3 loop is CASSLTLDYLGAFF. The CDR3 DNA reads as TGTGCCAGCAGCCTCACGCTGGACTATTTGGGGGCTTTCTTT. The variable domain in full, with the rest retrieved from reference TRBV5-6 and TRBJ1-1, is DAGVTQSPTHLIKTRGQQVTLRCSPKSGHDTVSWYQQALGQGPQFIFQYYEEEERQRGNFPDRFSGHQFPNYSSELNVNALLLGDSALYLCASSLTLDYLGAFFGQGTRLTVV.

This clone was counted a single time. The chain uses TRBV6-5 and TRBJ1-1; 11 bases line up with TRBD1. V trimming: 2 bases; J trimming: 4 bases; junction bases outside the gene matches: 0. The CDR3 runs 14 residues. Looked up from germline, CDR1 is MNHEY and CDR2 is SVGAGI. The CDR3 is CASSYGTGGTEAFF. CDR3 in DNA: TGTGCCAGCAGTTACGGGACAGGGGGCACTGAAGCTTTCTTT.

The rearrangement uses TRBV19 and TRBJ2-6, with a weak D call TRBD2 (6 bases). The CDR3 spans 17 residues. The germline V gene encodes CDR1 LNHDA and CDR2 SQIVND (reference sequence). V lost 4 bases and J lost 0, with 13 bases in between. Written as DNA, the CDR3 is TGTGCCAGTAGTAATACGGCGGGACCCTCTGGGGCCAACGTCCTGACTTTC. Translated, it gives CASSNTAGPSGANVLTF.

The CDR3 DNA follows: TGCGCCAGCAGCTTGTTGGCGGATACGCAGTATTTT. Amino acids: CASSLLADTQYF. The chain recombines TRBV5-1 with TRBJ2-3; D gene unclear. The CDR3 consists of 12 residues. CDR1 is SGHRS, CDR2 YFSETQ, per germline. Trimming took off 1 base at V and 6 bases at J, with 6 bases between the two ends.

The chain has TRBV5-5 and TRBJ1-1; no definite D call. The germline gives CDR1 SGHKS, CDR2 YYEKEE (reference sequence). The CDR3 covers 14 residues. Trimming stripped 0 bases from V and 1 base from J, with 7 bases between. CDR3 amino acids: CASSLAGQNTEAFF. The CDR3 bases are TGTGCCAGCAGCTTGGCCGGGCAGAACACTGAAGCTTTCTTT. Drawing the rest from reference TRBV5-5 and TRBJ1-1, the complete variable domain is DAGVTQSPTHLIKTRGQQVTLRCSPISGHKSVSWYQQVLGQGPQFIFQYYEKEERGRGNFPDRFSARQFPNYSSELNVNALLLGDSALYLCASSLAGQNTEAFFGQGTRLTVV.

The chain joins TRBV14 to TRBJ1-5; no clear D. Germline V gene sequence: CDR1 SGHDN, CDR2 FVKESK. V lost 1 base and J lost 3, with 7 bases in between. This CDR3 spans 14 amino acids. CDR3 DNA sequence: TGTGCCAGCAGCCAAGGCAGTTACAATCAGCCCCAGCATTTT. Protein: CASSQGSYNQPQHF. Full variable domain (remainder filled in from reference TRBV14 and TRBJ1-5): EAGVTQFPSHSVIEKGQTVTLRCDPISGHDNLYWYRRVMGKEIKFLLHFVKESKQDESGMPNNRFLAERTGGTYSTLKVQPAELEDSGVYFCASSQGSYNQPQHFGDGTRLSIL.

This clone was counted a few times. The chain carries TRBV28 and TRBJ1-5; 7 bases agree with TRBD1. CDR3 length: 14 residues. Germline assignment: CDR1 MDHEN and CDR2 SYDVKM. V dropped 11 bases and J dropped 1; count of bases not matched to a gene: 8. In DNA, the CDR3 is TGTGCCCACGTAGCAGGGGGAAGCAATCAGCCCCAGCATTTT. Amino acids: CAHVAGGSNQPQHF.

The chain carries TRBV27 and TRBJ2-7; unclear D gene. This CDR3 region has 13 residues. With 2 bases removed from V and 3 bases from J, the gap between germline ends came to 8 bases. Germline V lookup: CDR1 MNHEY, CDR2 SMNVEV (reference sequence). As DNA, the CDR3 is TGTGCCAGCAGTTTAAACGACCGCTACGAGCAGTACTTC. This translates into CASSLNDRYEQYF.

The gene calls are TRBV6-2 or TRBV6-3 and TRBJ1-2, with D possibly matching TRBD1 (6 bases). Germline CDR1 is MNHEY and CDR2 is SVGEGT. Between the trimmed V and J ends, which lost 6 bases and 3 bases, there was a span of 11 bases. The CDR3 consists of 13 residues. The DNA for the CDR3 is TGTGCCAGCAGCAAGAGGGGGGACTATGGCTACACCTTC. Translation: CASSKRGDYGYTF.

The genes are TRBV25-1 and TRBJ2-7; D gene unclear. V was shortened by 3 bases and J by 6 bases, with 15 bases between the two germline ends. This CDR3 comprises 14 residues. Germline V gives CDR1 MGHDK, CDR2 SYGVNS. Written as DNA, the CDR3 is TGTGCCAGCAGTGATGCATTTTTACCGGGCGAGCAGTACTTC. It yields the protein CASSDAFLPGEQYF.